This T cell receptor beta chain was identified in a study of cytomegalovirus exposure and HLA in healthy donors listed by TCRdb under 2017. Concerning the study at large: An earlier analysis of some 620 of the donors reported 250 to 350 Gb of sequence data and 95 million to 130 million unique TCR beta sequences obtained from about 200 million T cells. Four to six DR-DQ haplotypes were handled as single units for association and clustering, since linkage in the cohort was strong. An earlier analysis of approximately 630 of the donors applied high-throughput TCR beta sequencing to assess whether each TCR beta V gene segment acted as functional or pseudogenic. To predict cytomegalovirus infection status, the study combined high-throughput TCR immunosequencing, statistical association of individual TCRs with disease status, and machine learning. Approximately 300 gigabases of sequencing data and around 85 million unique TCR sequences made up an early release that covered approximately 650 HLA-typed donors. A separate validation cohort of about 110 different subjects was used in addition to the 666-subject first cohort. In a later analysis, previously published TCR beta repertoires from hundreds of donors were re-analyzed and high-resolution HLA genotyping was added so that TCR occurrence patterns could be studied. A later genetic analysis used genome-wide SNP genotypes for about three fifths of the 666 donors, treating that subset as a discovery cohort. The study used immunosequencing to profile the T cell repertoires of 666 subjects and linked those repertoires to cytomegalovirus serostatus. On average, roughly 240,000 unique TCR beta nucleotide sequences were sequenced per donor among fewer than 500 genotyped donors of the cohort, with roughly 19% of those sequences being non-productive. Typing coverage varied by locus: roughly 629-640 donors for A, B, C, DRB1 and DQB1; approximately 520 for DQA1; more than 600 for DPA1; fewer than 480 for DPB1. HLA typing included class I and class II loci at four-digit resolution. Every discovery cohort repertoire had been produced on one sequencing platform. The genetic ancestry cluster associated with self-reported Caucasian donors included 81% of the approximately 400 genotyped donors. The aim of the study was to test whether cataloging public T cell receptors could identify signatures of past pathogen exposure. In the later analysis, no new phenotypic data were used to find candidate immune exposures; instead, reliance was placed on TCR beta sequences and their occurrence across donors. Alongside the repertoire data, information on donor age, sex, ethnicity and CMV serostatus was compiled. Overall study results and their limits: A later genetic analysis associated a missense DCLRE1C variant with V-gene and J-gene trimming of TCR beta chains, and an independent cohort replicated the association. Because HLA typing was unavailable for some donors at each locus, only the typed subset was used in association tests. Because counts were too low, approximately 18 rarely observed V segments, including chromosome 9 orphons, were excluded from the earlier analysis of some 540 of the donors. A further reported finding was that TCR beta sequences accurately predicted the HLA-A and HLA-B alleles for most subjects in the first cohort. The study listed 170 or so TCR beta chains as associated with cytomegalovirus. According to a later analysis, most CMV-associated TCR beta chains appeared to be HLA-restricted, and the HLA associations seemed to be driven largely by CMV exposure. In a later analysis, the rate of TCR association differed among HLA loci, with DRB1 alleles having the most associated TCRs and HLA-C alleles having the fewest. Because the 87-base-pair reads could not distinguish some IMGT-functional V segments, including TRBV6-2 and TRBV6-3, those segments were excluded. Cytomegalovirus status was reported to be diagnosed by the classifier with high specificity and sensitivity in both the original and validation cohorts. According to the authors, the approach could potentially be generalized to other disease states and immunological phenotypes. Presence/absence analyses assumed roughly uniform sequencing depth across donors, an assumption that may not hold. The cohort was sequenced for TCR beta chains only, and without alpha or paired-chain data the features that could be detected were limited. Broadly in line with IMGT annotations, most TCR beta V segments showed up in productive rearrangements about 87% or about 30% of the time in an earlier analysis of 450 to 750 of the donors. Correlated functional status among segregating V segments might be attributable to linkage disequilibrium, but an unknown experimental factor could not be ruled out. In vitro tests confirmed that a few of the cytomegalovirus-associated TCR beta chains recognize cytomegalovirus antigens. According to a later analysis, parvovirus B19, influenza, CMV and Epstein-Barr virus appeared linked to several top co-occurrence clusters. Immune exposure information for the cohort was limited to CMV serostatus. When HLA alleles, especially DR and DQ, strongly co-occurred, TCR associations were difficult to assign to individual alleles. A later analysis found that HLA-associated TCR beta chains were more clonally expanded and had lower generation probabilities than equally common non-associated chains. A later genetic analysis reported fewer N-insertions in productive TCRs among donors in an Asian-associated ancestry cluster than the approximately 700-donor mean. The sequencing pipeline was judged likely to have produced a cluster of highly shared sequence variants as a technical artifact. Specific HLA alleles were associated with about 17,000 TCR beta sequences at a false discovery rate of 0.05 in a later analysis. While some public TCRs were present in many individuals, most TCR sequences turned up only very rarely across donors.

Libraries were constructed by the immunoSEQ multiplex PCR assay. For the multiplex PCR, a mixture combining 60 forward primers for TCR Vbeta segments and 13 reverse primers for TCR Jbeta segments was used. A multiplex PCR assay on genomic DNA amplified the CDR3 region of rearranged TCR beta genes. On the Illumina HiSeq System, the amplified TCR beta libraries were sequenced as 87-base-pair reads. Under the source paper's analysis protocol: Across the 500 to 750 repertoires, a later analysis counted around 80 million unique TCR beta chains, 8.5 million to 12 million of which were shared by at least two donors. Raw reads were error-corrected and collapsed into unique sequences by a nearest-neighbor algorithm in which closely related sequences were merged to remove PCR and sequencing errors. Alignment of CDR3 sequences to IMGT reference sequences was used to assign V, D and J gene segments. For a sequence to be retained, a match of at least six nucleotides was required to both a V gene segment and a J gene segment. Rearrangements were classified as productive when the CDR3 lacked stop codons and remained in frame with V and J, and all other rearrangements were classified as non-productive. CDR3 was defined by IMGT convention, running from the second conserved V-encoded cysteine to the conserved J-encoded phenylalanine. The earlier analysis of more than 450 of the donors excluded sequences that lacked an unambiguous match to a single V gene segment. An earlier analysis of some 500 of the donors classified V segments as functional when productive rearrangements were above 56.7% and as segregating when the standard deviation between donors was above 5%. A statistical classification framework was developed to diagnose cytomegalovirus status using the catalog of TCR beta chain sequences. In a later analysis, TCR nucleotide sequences were compared against IMGT/GENE-DB human TR gene sequences so that V and J genes could be assigned. A later analysis assigned CDR3 sequences and most-parsimonious VDJ recombination scenarios with the TCRdist pipeline. A later analysis defined each TCR beta chain by its CDR3 amino acid sequence plus V-gene family, and excluded reads lacking a unique V-gene family. To address suspected cross-contamination and a sequencing artifact, a later analysis removed some 620 highly shared, low-generation-probability nucleotide sequences. A later analysis calculated a clonal expansion index for each public chain from normalized within-repertoire ranks of inferred template counts. Generation probabilities in a later analysis came from a VDJ recombination model fitted to out-of-frame rearrangements, and those results were checked against IGoR. A later analysis scored TCR-TCR, TCR-HLA and TCR-CMV co-occurrence with hypergeometric tests, applying a repertoire-size bias correction to TCR pairs. In a later analysis, false discovery rates were estimated by permuting HLA or CMV assignments 20 times. In a later analysis, co-occurring TCRs were grouped using DBSCAN, with TCRdist sequence similarity added in when clustering inside HLA-allele-positive subsets. Co-occurrence clustering excluded repertoires with fewer than 30,000 or more than 120,000 public chains, plus five with anomalous nucleotide sharing. The source is immuneACCESS, and TCRdb retained only in-frame sequences with V and J called. Part of the clones is not carried over; for the studies checked, unresolved V genes explain less than half of this, and the remainder is unexplained. Clone size and V and J calls were adopted from that table, with D and trimming inferred from the DNA. The data table for this sample lists tens of thousands of clones. The top ten constitute roughly an eighth of the sample.

Looking up the germline V gene yields CDR1 MNHEY and CDR2 SVGAGI. Trimming removed 0 bases from V and 4 bases from J, leaving 13 bases between the germline ends. The CDR3 runs 15 residues from the cysteine to the phenylalanine. Only the CDR3 DNA stays, 45 bases, in frame from base 1. In total, more than 500 healthy bone marrow donors made up the cohort. At the time of sampling, every cohort member was nominally healthy, though immune exposures that went unrecorded were likely present. The donor tested CMV seropositive, placing the donor among the 289 seropositive members of the cohort. A peripheral blood sample was collected from each donor, and TCR beta sequencing was performed on peripheral blood mononuclear cells. Genomic DNA extraction from the blood cell samples was performed with the Qiagen DNeasy Blood Extraction Kit. In regard to this clone: Its antigen is unknown.

Material for sequencing was PBMCs. In this chain, TRBV6-5 is recombined with TRBJ2-7; a confident D gene designation cannot be given. The receptor was isolated from a young man in good health and CMV-seropositive. Here is the DNA: TGTGCCAGCAGTTACTCTTCCTATTCCCAATACGAGCAGTACTTC. This yields the protein CASSYSSYSQYEQYF.